Reported below is one T cell receptor beta chain. Its antigen is not known. Duration under 3 months, a NOSPECS grade of at least 4, and a Clinical Activity Score of at least 3 characterized the ophthalmopathy patients. The data belong to a study of T cells in Graves' hyperthyroidism and ophthalmopathy. Overall study findings and caveats: Most thyroid clonotypes expanded above 0.001 appeared in blood too.

V shed 5 bases and J shed 0 bases, with 17 bases lying between them. This CDR3 contains 17 residues. Germline V gene sequence: CDR1 SGHVS, CDR2 FNYEAQ. The TCR beta CDR3 regions underwent amplification using RNA transcripts as the source. Carried out on the TCR CDR3, a first-round RT-PCR used the HTBI primer set. A single record per CDR3 protein comes from TCRdb applying MiXCR to the multiplex PCR reads. The sample lists some 500,000 distinct CDR3 sequences; approximately 16% were seen once. J is TRBJ2-1 and V is TRBV7-6; D is possibly TRBD2 (7 bases). The TCR was taken from a woman aged 30 to 39 with Graves' ophthalmopathy. The sequenced sample consisted of blood. CDR3 DNA: TGTGCCAGCAGCAACCCGAAGGGGGGGGCCTCCTACAATGAGCAGTTCTTC. This translates into CASSNPKGGASYNEQFF. The full variable domain, its missing parts supplied by reference TRBV7-6 and TRBJ2-1, is GAGVSQSPRYKVTKRGQDVALRCDPISGHVSLYWYRQALGQGPEFLTYFNYEAQQDKSGLPNDRFSAERPEGSISTLTIQRTEQRDSAMYRCASSNPKGGASYNEQFFGPGTRLTVL.